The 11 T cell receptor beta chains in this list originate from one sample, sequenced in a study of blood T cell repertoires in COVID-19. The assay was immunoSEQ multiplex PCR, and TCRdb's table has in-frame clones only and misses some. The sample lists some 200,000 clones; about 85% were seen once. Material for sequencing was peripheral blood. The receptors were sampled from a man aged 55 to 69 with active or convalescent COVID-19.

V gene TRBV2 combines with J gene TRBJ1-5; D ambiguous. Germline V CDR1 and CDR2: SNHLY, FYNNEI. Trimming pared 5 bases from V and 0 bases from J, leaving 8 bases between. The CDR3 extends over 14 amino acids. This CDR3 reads CASSPSLSNQPQHF. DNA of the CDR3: TGTGCCAGCAGTCCATCACTTAGCAATCAGCCCCAGCATTTT.

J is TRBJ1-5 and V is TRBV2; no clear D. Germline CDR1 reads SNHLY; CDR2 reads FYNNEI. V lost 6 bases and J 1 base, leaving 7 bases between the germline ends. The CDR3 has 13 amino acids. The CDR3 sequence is CASRSQSNQPQHF. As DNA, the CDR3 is TGTGCCAGCAGGTCTCAGAGCAATCAGCCCCAGCATTTT. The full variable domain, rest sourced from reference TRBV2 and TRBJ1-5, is EPEVTQTPSHQVTQMGQEVILRCVPISNHLYFYWYRQILGQKVEFLVSFYNNEISEKSEIFDDQFSVERPDGSNFTLKIRSTKLEDSAMYFCASRSQSNQPQHFGDGTRLSIL.

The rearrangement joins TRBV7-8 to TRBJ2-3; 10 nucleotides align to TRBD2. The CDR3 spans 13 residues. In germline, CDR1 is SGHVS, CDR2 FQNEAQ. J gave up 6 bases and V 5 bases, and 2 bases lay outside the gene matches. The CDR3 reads CASSPTSGDTQYF. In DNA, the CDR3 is TGTGCCAGCAGCCCGACTAGCGGGGATACGCAGTATTTT. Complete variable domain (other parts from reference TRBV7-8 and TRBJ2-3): GAGVSQSPRYKVAKRGQDVALRCDPISGHVSLFWYQQALGQGPEFLTYFQNEAQLDKSGLPSDRFFAERPEGSVSTLKIQRTQQEDSAVYLCASSPTSGDTQYFGPGTRLTVL.

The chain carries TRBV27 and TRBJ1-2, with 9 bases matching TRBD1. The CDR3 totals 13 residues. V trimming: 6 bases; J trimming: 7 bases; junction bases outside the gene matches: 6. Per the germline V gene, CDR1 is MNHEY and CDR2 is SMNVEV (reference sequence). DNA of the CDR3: TGTGCCAGCAGCTTCGGACAGGGGACTGGCTACACCTTC. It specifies CASSFGQGTGYTF.

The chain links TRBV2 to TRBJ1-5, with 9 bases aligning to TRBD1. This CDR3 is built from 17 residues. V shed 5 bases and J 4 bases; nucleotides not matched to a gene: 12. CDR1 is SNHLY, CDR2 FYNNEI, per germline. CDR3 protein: CASSWGSGTGSNQPQHF. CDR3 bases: TGTGCCAGCAGTTGGGGCTCCGGGACAGGGTCGAATCAGCCCCAGCATTTT.

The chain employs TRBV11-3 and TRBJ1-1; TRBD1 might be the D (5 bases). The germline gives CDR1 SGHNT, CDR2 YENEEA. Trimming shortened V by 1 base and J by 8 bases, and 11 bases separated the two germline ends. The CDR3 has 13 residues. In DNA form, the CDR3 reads TGTGCCAGCAGCTTAGGGCAGGGTGAAGAAGCTTTCTTT. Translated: CASSLGQGEEAFF.

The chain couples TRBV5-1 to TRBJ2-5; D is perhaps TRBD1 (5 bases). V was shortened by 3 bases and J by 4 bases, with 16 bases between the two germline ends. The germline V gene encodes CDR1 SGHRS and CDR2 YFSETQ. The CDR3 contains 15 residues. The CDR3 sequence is CASSSQGAAGETQYF. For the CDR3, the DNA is TGCGCCAGCAGCTCCCAGGGTGCCGCTGGAGAGACCCAGTACTTC.

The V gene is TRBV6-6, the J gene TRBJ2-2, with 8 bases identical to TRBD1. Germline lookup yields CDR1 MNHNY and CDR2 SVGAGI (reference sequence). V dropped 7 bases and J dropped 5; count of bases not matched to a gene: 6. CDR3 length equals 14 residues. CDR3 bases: TGTGCCAGCATCGGGACAGGTGGTACCGGGGAGCTGTTTTTT. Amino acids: CASIGTGGTGELFF.

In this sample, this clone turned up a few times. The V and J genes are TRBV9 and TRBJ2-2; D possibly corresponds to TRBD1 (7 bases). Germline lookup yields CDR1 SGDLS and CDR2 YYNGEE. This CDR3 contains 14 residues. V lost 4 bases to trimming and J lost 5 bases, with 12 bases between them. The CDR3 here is CASSHGGQTGELFF. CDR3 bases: TGTGCCAGCAGCCACGGGGGACAGACCGGGGAGCTGTTTTTT.

The CDR3 region is CAIGAGGVAEAFF. CDR3 nucleotides: TGTGCCATCGGGGCAGGGGGCGTCGCTGAAGCTTTCTTT. V and J are TRBV10-3 and TRBJ1-1; 8 bases are a match to TRBD1. The V gene end was trimmed by 8 bases and the J gene end by 6 bases; junction bases not matched to a gene: 8. CDR3 length: 13 residues. Germline values: CDR1 ENHRY, CDR2 SYGVKD.

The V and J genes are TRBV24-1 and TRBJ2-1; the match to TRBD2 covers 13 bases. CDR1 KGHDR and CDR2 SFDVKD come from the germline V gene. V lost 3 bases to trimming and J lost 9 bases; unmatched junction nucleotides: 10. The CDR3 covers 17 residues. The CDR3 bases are TGTGCCACCAGTGATCAGCCGACTAGCGGGGGGCGGGGTGAGCAGTTCTTC. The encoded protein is CATSDQPTSGGRGEQFF.